Sequencing of this TCR beta chain was carried out in a study of T cell repertoires in cytomegalovirus infection. Study context: CMV epitopes used comprised recently identified HLA-C-restricted ones and well-studied HLA-B-restricted ones. Shared public TCR beta signatures pointed to both CMV infection and a matching HLA type. Study outcomes and limitations: Ex vivo, HLA-C-restricted CMV-specific TCR beta clonotypes prevailed over the rest of the response. Of the TCR beta families, the public ones yielded a cumulative frequency that identified carriers of CMV plus the relevant HLA.

TCRdb itself ran the reads through MiXCR, one entry per CDR3 protein. There are about 770,000 distinct CDR3 sequences in the sample; about 29% occur only once, and about an eighth lies in the top ten. Remarks on this clonotype: Its antigen remains unidentified.

CDR3 size: 16 residues. Looked up from germline, CDR1 is MDHEN and CDR2 is SYDVKM. The ends were cut back, 2 bases at V and 3 bases at J, with 15 bases in the middle. This chain joins TRBV28 and TRBJ2-3; D tentatively fits TRBD1 or TRBD2 (5 bases each). Sequencing was performed on cultured CD8+ T cells from PBMCs, taken from culture after CMV antigen stimulation. This receptor was obtained from a human donor in good health (CMV status not recorded). Some clones in this sample may be carry-over from other donors' samples. In DNA, the CDR3 is TGTGCCAGCAGTTTAGCGACAGCTCGCGGGACAGATACGCAGTATTTT. Amino acids: CASSLATARGTDTQYF.